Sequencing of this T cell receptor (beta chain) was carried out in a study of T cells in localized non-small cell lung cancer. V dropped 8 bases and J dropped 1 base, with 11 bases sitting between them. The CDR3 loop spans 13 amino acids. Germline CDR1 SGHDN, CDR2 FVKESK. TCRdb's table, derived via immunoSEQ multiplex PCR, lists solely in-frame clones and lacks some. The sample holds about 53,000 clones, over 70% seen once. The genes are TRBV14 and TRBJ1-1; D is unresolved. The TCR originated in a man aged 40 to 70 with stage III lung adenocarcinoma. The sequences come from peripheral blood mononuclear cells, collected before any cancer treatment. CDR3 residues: CASDSGENTEAFF. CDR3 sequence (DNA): TGTGCCAGCGACTCTGGGGAGAACACTGAAGCTTTCTTT.